The 25 T cell receptor beta chains below all came from one sample that was sequenced in a study of cytomegalovirus exposure and HLA in healthy donors. Use of 60 Vbeta and 13 Jbeta primers characterized the PCR. The data were produced by immunoSEQ multiplex PCR, yet TCRdb's version contains in-frame clones alone and is incomplete. The sample has 78,000 or so clones, 62% seen once. The sample taken for sequencing was PBMCs. The source is a male donor in good health and CMV-seropositive.

This chain joins TRBV7-2 and TRBJ2-7; TRBD2 is a possible D gene (6 bases). Germline V CDR1 and CDR2: SGHTA, FQGNSA. This CDR3 region has 14 residues. V lost 0 bases, J lost 4 bases, and 10 bases lay in between. CDR3 sequence reads: CASSLANSGYEQYF. Written as DNA, the CDR3 is TGTGCCAGCAGCTTAGCGAATAGCGGTTACGAGCAGTACTTC.

The V and J genes are TRBV9 and TRBJ1-4; the D gene is possibly TRBD1 (6 bases). Germline loops: CDR1 SGDLS, CDR2 YYNGEE. V lost 0 bases, J lost 8 bases, and 14 bases lay in between. This CDR3 comprises 15 residues. CDR3 DNA: TGTGCCAGCAGCGTAGGAGGGGGATTGGAAGAAAAACTGTTTTTT. Translation: CASSVGGGLEEKLFF. The whole variable domain, remainder taken from reference TRBV9 and TRBJ1-4, is DSGVTQTPKHLITATGQRVTLRCSPRSGDLSVYWYQQSLDQGLQFLIQYYNGEERAKGNILERFSAQQFPDLHSELNLSSLELGDSALYFCASSVGGGLEEKLFFGSGTQLSVL.

This clone was picked up a small number of times. The chain links TRBV5-6 to TRBJ1-2; no clear D gene. Between the trimmed V and J ends, which lost 5 bases and 6 bases, there was a span of 11 bases. This CDR3 comprises 12 residues. Germline V gene lookup returns CDR1 SGHDT and CDR2 YYEEEE. The CDR3 DNA sequence: TGTGCCAGCAGAGGGAGAGGCGATGGCTACACCTTC. As protein: CASRGRGDGYTF.

The chain recombines TRBV4-1 with TRBJ1-2; D not resolved. CDR1 and CDR2 (germline): MGHRA, YSYEKL. Trimming took off 0 bases at V and 3 bases at J, with 14 bases between the two ends. This CDR3 comprises 16 residues. The CDR3 region is CASSQEGGSGDYGYTF. The CDR3 nucleotides read TGCGCCAGCAGCCAAGAGGGTGGGTCCGGGGACTATGGCTACACCTTC.

The sample holds a few counts of this clone. The J gene is TRBJ1-4, the V gene TRBV5-6; 8 bases are shared with TRBD1. V lost 0 bases and J lost 5; bases outside the gene matches: 3. This CDR3 contains 15 residues. The germline V gene has CDR1 SGHDT and CDR2 YYEEEE. This chain's CDR3 is CASSLGGQGNEKLFF. The CDR3 DNA reads TGTGCCAGCAGCTTGGGCGGACAGGGCAATGAAAAACTGTTTTTT. Using reference TRBV5-6 and TRBJ1-4 for the parts outside the CDR3, the full variable domain is DAGVTQSPTHLIKTRGQQVTLRCSPKSGHDTVSWYQQALGQGPQFIFQYYEEEERQRGNFPDRFSGHQFPNYSSELNVNALLLGDSALYLCASSLGGQGNEKLFFGSGTQLSVL.

The chain couples TRBV27 to TRBJ2-3, with 8 bases lining up with TRBD2. Germline V gene sequence: CDR1 MNHEY, CDR2 SMNVEV (reference sequence). V shed 2 bases and J 1 base; nucleotides not matched to a gene: 5. This CDR3 has 16 amino acids. The CDR3 sequence is CASSLTGREGTDTQYF. The DNA of the CDR3 is TGTGCCAGCAGTTTAACCGGGCGGGAGGGCACAGATACGCAGTATTTT.

J is TRBJ2-2 and V is TRBV2, with D perhaps TRBD1 (6 bases). This CDR3 contains 14 residues. Trimming removed 8 bases from V and 5 bases from J, with 15 bases in between. Germline V gives CDR1 SNHLY, CDR2 FYNNEI. This CDR3 reads CASLANQGTGELFF. CDR3 coding DNA: TGTGCCAGCCTTGCCAATCAGGGGACCGGGGAGCTGTTTTTT.

The chain employs TRBV4-3 and TRBJ1-2, with TRBD1 matching 8 bases. Germline V lookup: CDR1 LGHNA, CDR2 YSLEER. V gave up 0 bases and J gave up 8 bases; unmatched junction bases: 8. CDR3 length: 15 amino acids. CDR3 DNA: TGCGCCAGCAGCCAAGACGGACAGGGTATGAGGGGCTACACCTTC. Its translation: CASSQDGQGMRGYTF.

The J gene is TRBJ1-1, the V gene TRBV18; the D gene is possibly TRBD1 (5 bases). The germline V gene has CDR1 KGHSH and CDR2 LQKENI. The CDR3 length is 15 residues. Trimming cost V 3 bases and J 4 bases, with 15 bases left between them. In DNA, the CDR3 is TGTGCCAGCTCACCTGTGGGGCCAATGAGCACTGAAGCTTTCTTT. Translated: CASSPVGPMSTEAFF.

This clone was detected only a few times. The rearrangement joins TRBV19 to TRBJ1-5; 7 nucleotides match TRBD1. Germline V lookup: CDR1 LNHDA, CDR2 SQIVND (reference sequence). With V trimmed by 5 bases and J by 4 bases, 8 bases remained unmatched. This CDR3 comprises 15 residues. The CDR3 here is CASSASGQQNQPQHF. In DNA form, the CDR3 reads TGTGCCAGTAGTGCTTCGGGACAGCAGAATCAGCCCCAGCATTTT.

This clone appeared once. The gene calls are TRBV19 and TRBJ2-7; 8 positions agree with TRBD2. After removal of 4 bases from V and 3 bases from J, the junction contained 5 bases not matched to a gene. CDR1 and CDR2 from the germline V gene are LNHDA and SQIVND (reference sequence). The CDR3 loop spans 14 amino acids. The CDR3 protein is CASSSGRTHYEQYF. The CDR3 nucleotides are TGTGCCAGTAGTAGCGGGAGGACCCACTACGAGCAGTACTTC.

This clone has only a few counts. J is TRBJ2-5 and V is TRBV5-1; D remains unclear. The CDR3 is 13 amino acids. Trimming took 1 base from V and 7 from J, leaving 11 bases between them. CDR1 is SGHRS, CDR2 YFSETQ, per germline. CDR3 bases: TGCGCCAGCAGCTTGTCCGATTCGGGGACCCAGTACTTC. Residues: CASSLSDSGTQYF.

In its sample, this clone was seen many times. The V and J genes are TRBV29-1 and TRBJ1-1; D is unresolved. The CDR3 has 12 residues. Per germline, CDR1 SQVTM and CDR2 ANQGSEA. V was shortened by 8 bases and J by 2 bases, with 12 bases between the two germline ends. The CDR3 nucleotides read TGCAGCACCGAGACACAAAACACTGAAGCTTTCTTT. Its translation: CSTETQNTEAFF.

J is TRBJ2-5 and V is TRBV19, with unresolved D. There are 14 residues in the CDR3. Germline values: CDR1 LNHDA, CDR2 SQIVND (reference sequence). V was shortened by 3 bases and J by 5 bases, with 13 bases between the two germline ends. CDR3: CASSMGPAAETQYF. The CDR3 DNA follows: TGTGCCAGTAGTATGGGCCCTGCCGCCGAGACCCAGTACTTC.

The CDR3 DNA reads TGTGCCAGCTCACTCCCTCGAGGCTCCTACGAGCAGTACTTC. Residues: CASSLPRGSYEQYF. The chain combines TRBV18 with TRBJ2-7; D is unclear. The germline V gene has CDR1 KGHSH and CDR2 LQKENI. Trimming shortened V by 4 bases and J by 0 bases, and 10 bases separated the two germline ends. The CDR3 sequence is 14 residues long.

This clone was counted between two and nine times. This chain uses TRBV19 with TRBJ1-5, with a weak D call TRBD1 (5 bases). Germline-derived CDR1 and CDR2 are LNHDA and SQIVND (reference sequence). Trimming pared 5 bases from V and 4 bases from J, leaving 18 bases between. The CDR3 is made up of 16 amino acids. The CDR3 DNA follows: TGTGCCAGTAGTCCCCGCGGTGGGGGGGATAATCAGCCCCAGCATTTT. Residues: CASSPRGGGDNQPQHF.

CDR3 nucleotide sequence: TGTGCCAGCAGTGGGACAGGGGAGACCCAGTACTTC. Protein product: CASSGTGETQYF. The rearrangement uses TRBV2 and TRBJ2-5; 8 bases are a match to TRBD1. J gave up 5 bases and V 4 bases, and 0 bases lay outside the gene matches. The germline V gene encodes CDR1 SNHLY and CDR2 FYNNEI. The CDR3 covers 12 residues.

This clone turned up a few times. This sequence joins TRBV19 and TRBJ1-3; a weak D match, TRBD1 (5 bases). The V gene lost 4 bases and the J gene lost 0 bases, with 10 bases spanning the gap. Per germline, CDR1 LNHDA and CDR2 SQIVND (reference sequence). The CDR3 runs 15 residues. In nucleotides, the CDR3 is TGTGCCAGTAGTAATCGGGGGTCCTCTGGAAACACCATATATTTT. It is translated as CASSNRGSSGNTIYF.

V and J are TRBV2 and TRBJ1-2; 9 nucleotides line up with TRBD1. The CDR3 totals 14 residues. The germline gives CDR1 SNHLY, CDR2 FYNNEI. The junction had 5 bases not matched to a gene; V was cut back by 2 bases and J by 7 bases. The CDR3 reads CASSELGQGSGYTF. For the CDR3, the DNA is TGTGCCAGCAGTGAACTGGGACAGGGCTCTGGCTACACCTTC.

The table lists this clone with a few counts. The chain employs TRBV7-9 and TRBJ1-4; 7 bases align to TRBD1. Germline trimming cut 3 bases from V and 7 bases from J; bases unmatched to any gene: 2. CDR3 length: 13 residues. From germline, CDR1 is SEHNR and CDR2 FQNEAQ (reference sequence). The DNA of the CDR3 is TGTGCCAGCAGCTTCCAGGGGGGTGAAAAACTGTTTTTT. This codes for CASSFQGGEKLFF.

The rearrangement links TRBV28 to TRBJ1-1; D gene uncertain. This CDR3 region has 13 residues. V was cut by 3 bases and J by 1 base, with 6 bases left in between. CDR1 is MDHEN and CDR2 is SYDVKM in the germline V gene. The CDR3 loop is CASSFPGNTEAFF. For the CDR3, the DNA is TGTGCCAGCAGTTTCCCAGGGAACACTGAAGCTTTCTTT.

This clone turned up a few times. The chain employs TRBV19 and TRBJ1-5; D is possibly TRBD1 (6 bases). The V end lost 4 bases, the J end lost 5 bases, and 12 bases lay between the germline ends. The CDR3 has 14 residues. Germline values: CDR1 LNHDA, CDR2 SQIVND (reference sequence). In nucleotides, the CDR3 is TGTGCCAGTAGTACAACAGGGAGAGATCAGCCCCAGCATTTT. Protein product: CASSTTGRDQPQHF.

The V call is TRBV7-8, the J call TRBJ1-5; D is perhaps TRBD1 (5 bases). Per germline, CDR1 SGHVS and CDR2 FQNEAQ. The CDR3 spans 18 residues. Deletions cut 0 bases from V and 0 bases from J, with 15 bases between. This chain's CDR3 is CASSLAWGGVNSNQPQHF. DNA of the CDR3: TGTGCCAGCAGCTTAGCCTGGGGGGGGGTGAATAGCAATCAGCCCCAGCATTTT.

The chain combines TRBV29-1 with TRBJ2-3, with 12 nucleotides matching TRBD2. Per germline, CDR1 SQVTM and CDR2 ANQGSEA. The V segment lost 3 bases and the J segment 1 base; nucleotides outside the gene matches: 14. The CDR3 sequence is 19 residues long. The CDR3 region is CSVELGASGGAGGTDTQYF. The CDR3 DNA reads TGCAGCGTTGAGCTGGGCGCTAGCGGGGGGGCCGGGGGCACAGATACGCAGTATTTT.

The chain joins TRBV6-1 to TRBJ1-1; D is ambiguous. In germline, CDR1 is MNHNS, CDR2 SASEGT. The CDR3 length is 14 residues. Trimming stripped 2 bases from V and 11 bases from J, with 18 bases between. DNA for the CDR3: TGTGCCAGCAGTGAACCGGGAGCCTCCGTTACGGCTTTCTTT. This translates into CASSEPGASVTAFF.